The rows below give T cell receptor beta chains drawn from one sample of a study of early T cells in non-severe SARS-CoV-2 infection. TCRdb called the 5' RACE reads again in MiXCR, with one record for every CDR3 protein. This table has 50,000 to 65,000 distinct CDR3 sequences, over 20% appearing once. The source was whole blood, collected at baseline. The receptor source for this set is an adult who was a healthcare worker with PCR-confirmed SARS-CoV-2 infection or an uninfected control (not recorded which). Each CDR3 is given with its conserved first and last residue. The D gene is left open where the match is weak. Expanded clones get a size class; other rows say once, few or many, or leave the size out.

j_gene | abundance | v_gene | d_gene | CDR3aa | CDR3nt
TRBJ1-1 | few | TRBV2 | - | CASKKDGEAFF | TGTGCCAGCAAAAAGGACGGGGAAGCTTTCTTT
TRBJ1-2 | - | TRBV28 | TRBD1 | CASSLGQPYGYTF | TGTGCCAGCAGCCTGGGACAGCCTTATGGCTACACCTTC
TRBJ2-4 | many | TRBV7-6 | TRBD1 | CASSLARGEDRADIQYF | TGTGCCAGCAGCTTAGCGCGGGGAGAGGACAGGGCGGACATTCAGTACTTC
TRBJ2-2 | - | TRBV20-1 | TRBD2 | CSASHSGGPGTGELFF | TGCAGTGCTAGCCATAGCGGGGGCCCAGGGACCGGGGAGCTGTTTTTT
TRBJ1-4 | - | TRBV5-5 | TRBD1 | CASSLGQGLNEKLFF | TGTGCCAGCAGCCTCGGACAGGGGCTTAATGAAAAACTGTTTTTT
TRBJ2-7 | - | TRBV7-9 | TRBD1 | CASSSNPGGPYEQYF | TGTGCCAGCAGCTCGAATCCAGGGGGCCCCTACGAGCAGTACTTC
TRBJ1-4 | - | TRBV2 | - | CASTGRDEKLFF | TGTGCCAGCACGGGGCGGGATGAAAAACTGTTTTTT
TRBJ1-3 | - | TRBV20-1 | - | CSAMTDNSGNTIYF | TGCAGTGCTATGACAGACAACTCTGGAAACACCATATATTTT
TRBJ2-7 | - | TRBV2 | TRBD1 | CAYSPGQGMGEQYF | TGTGCTTACTCCCCGGGACAGGGTATGGGCGAGCAGTACTTC
TRBJ1-4 | few | TRBV12-5 | TRBD1 | CASGLPGQGMGKLFF | TGTGCTAGTGGTTTGCCGGGACAGGGGATGGGAAAACTGTTTTTT
TRBJ2-7 | few | TRBV20-1 | TRBD2 | CSATSGGISYEQYF | TGCAGTGCTACTAGCGGGGGGATATCCTACGAGCAGTACTTC
TRBJ2-5 | - | TRBV4-1 | - | CASSYLRGETQYF | TGCGCCAGCAGTTACCTCCGGGGGGAGACCCAGTACTTC
TRBJ2-1 | many | TRBV5-1 | - | CASSFVENNEQFF | TGCGCCAGCAGCTTTGTAGAAAACAATGAGCAGTTCTTC
TRBJ2-5 | - | TRBV6-2/TRBV6-3 | - | CASSRGTFQETQYF | TGTGCCAGCAGTCGTGGGACTTTCCAAGAGACCCAGTACTTC
TRBJ1-2 | - | TRBV5-1 | - | CASSSTAEYGYTF | TGCGCCAGCAGTTCCACAGCAGAATATGGCTACACCTTC
TRBJ2-7 | few | TRBV10-3 | - | CAISEGAYEQYF | TGTGCCATCAGTGAGGGGGCCTACGAGCAGTACTTC
TRBJ2-7 | - | TRBV18 | TRBD1 | CASSLQGPEQYF | TGTGCCAGCTCACTACAGGGGCCCGAGCAGTACTTC
TRBJ2-1 | - | TRBV20-1 | TRBD2 | CSAESGTSGGHNEQFF | TGCAGTGCTGAGTCCGGGACTAGCGGGGGCCACAATGAGCAGTTCTTC
TRBJ1-1 | - | TRBV4-1 | - | CASRLRPGEETEAFF | TGCGCCAGCAGACTACGACCGGGGGAGGAAACTGAAGCTTTCTTT
TRBJ2-3 | few | TRBV7-2 | TRBD2 | CASKGTSGDTQYF | TGTGCCAGCAAGGGGACTAGCGGGGATACGCAGTATTTT
TRBJ2-7 | - | TRBV6-6 | - | CASSYVEGSEQYF | TGTGCCAGCAGTTACGTGGAGGGGTCCGAGCAGTACTTC
TRBJ2-2 | few | TRBV3-1 | - | CASSPQGSVGTGELFF | TGTGCCAGCAGCCCACAAGGATCTGTCGGGACCGGGGAGCTGTTTTTT
TRBJ2-3 | few | TRBV4-2 | TRBD1 | CASSQDQGAADTQYF | TGTGCCAGCAGCCAAGATCAGGGGGCCGCAGATACGCAGTATTTT
TRBJ1-1 | once | TRBV5-1 | TRBD1 | CASGRGRDSEAFF | TGCGCCAGCGGAAGGGGGCGCGATTCTGAAGCTTTCTTT
TRBJ2-6 | - | TRBV18 | - | CASSPPDGANVLTF | TGTGCCAGCTCACCACCGGACGGGGCCAACGTCCTGACTTTC
TRBJ2-1 | - | TRBV29-1 | - | CSFKEGGQFF | TGCAGCTTCAAGGAGGGGGGGCAGTTCTTC
TRBJ1-1 | few | TRBV29-1 | - | CSVGGLRNTEAFF | TGCAGCGTGGGGGGACTCCGGAACACTGAAGCTTTCTTT
TRBJ1-6 | - | TRBV5-4 | TRBD1 | CASSGGQGNSPLHF | TGTGCCAGCAGCGGGGGACAGGGCAATTCACCCCTCCACTTT
TRBJ1-1 | - | TRBV7-8 | - | CASSLAGGAVNTEAFF | TGTGCCAGCAGCTTAGCGGGGGGGGCCGTGAACACTGAAGCTTTCTTT
TRBJ2-7 | - | TRBV5-6 | TRBD1 | CASSRRGYEQYF | TGTGCCAGCAGCCGCAGGGGGTACGAGCAGTACTTC
TRBJ1-6 | - | TRBV18 | TRBD1 | CASSLGTGESSPLHF | TGTGCCAGCTCATTGGGGACAGGGGAGAGTTCACCCCTCCACTTT
TRBJ2-5 | - | TRBV19 | TRBD1 | CPTRQTGSGETQYF | TGTCCCACTAGACAGACAGGGAGTGGAGAGACCCAGTACTTC
TRBJ2-7 | - | TRBV5-5 | - | CASSLLLHSYEQYF | TGTGCCAGCAGCTTGCTATTACATTCCTACGAGCAGTACTTC
TRBJ2-3 | - | TRBV6-1 | - | CASSEPGITDTQYF | TGTGCCAGCAGTGAACCAGGGATAACAGATACGCAGTATTTT
TRBJ1-4 | - | TRBV7-2 | - | CASSPRYGNEKLFF | TGTGCCAGCAGCCCCCGATACGGAAATGAAAAACTGTTTTTT
TRBJ2-5 | - | TRBV19 | - | CASSIFAGTETQYF | TGTGCCAGTAGTATATTTGCGGGGACCGAGACCCAGTACTTC
TRBJ1-1 | few | TRBV27 | - | CATLRNTEAFF | TGTGCCACCTTGCGGAACACTGAAGCTTTCTTT
TRBJ2-5 | - | TRBV11-2 | TRBD2 | CATRRLAQETQYF | TGTGCCACCAGAAGACTAGCCCAGGAGACCCAGTACTTC
TRBJ2-5 | - | TRBV7-3 | - | CASSPNRGVQETQYF | TGTGCCAGCAGCCCCAATCGCGGAGTCCAAGAGACCCAGTACTTC
TRBJ1-4 | - | TRBV15 | - | CATSPRRAKLFF | TGTGCCACCAGTCCGAGAAGGGCAAAACTGTTTTTT
TRBJ1-1 | - | TRBV5-1 | - | CASGLLGTTEAFF | TGCGCCAGCGGGTTACTAGGGACAACTGAAGCTTTCTTT
TRBJ2-6 | few | TRBV27 | TRBD1 | CASSIRQGNTLISGANVLTF | TGTGCCAGCAGCATTAGACAGGGAAACACCCTGATATCTGGGGCCAACGTCCTGACTTTC
TRBJ1-2 | few | TRBV18 | - | CASSYPGVDYGYTF | TGTGCCAGCTCATACCCGGGGGTGGACTATGGCTACACCTTC
TRBJ2-1 | few | TRBV2 | - | CASSVRAGRSYNEQFF | TGTGCCAGCAGTGTTAGGGCGGGGCGCTCCTACAATGAGCAGTTCTTC
TRBJ2-7 | - | TRBV5-1 | - | CASSLEGPPYEQYF | TGCGCCAGCAGCTTGGAGGGGCCCCCCTACGAGCAGTACTTC
TRBJ2-7 | - | TRBV19 | - | CASSNGGFGGSSYEQYF | TGTGCCAGTAGCAATGGAGGTTTTGGGGGCTCCTCCTACGAGCAGTACTTC
TRBJ2-7 | - | TRBV7-9 | - | CASSSHWTEQYF | TGTGCCAGCAGTTCCCATTGGACCGAGCAGTACTTC
TRBJ2-1 | few | TRBV4-1 | - | CASSFKDSGAHEQFF | TGCGCCAGCAGCTTTAAGGACAGTGGGGCCCATGAGCAGTTCTTC
TRBJ1-3 | - | TRBV12-3/TRBV12-4 | - | CASSLGGLTDSGNTIYF | TGTGCCAGCAGTCTGGGGGGACTTACAGACTCTGGAAACACCATATATTTT
TRBJ2-1 | many | TRBV10-1 | TRBD2 | CATQAGGPDNEQFF | TGCGCCACTCAAGCGGGGGGGCCTGACAATGAGCAGTTCTTC
TRBJ1-1 | - | TRBV4-1 | - | CATRAGQENTEAFF | TGCGCCACCCGGGCTGGTCAGGAGAACACTGAAGCTTTCTTT
TRBJ2-5 | - | TRBV12-3/TRBV12-4 | TRBD2 | CASRDRSSGGFAYF | TGTGCCAGCAGGGACCGGAGTAGCGGGGGGTTTGCGTACTTC
TRBJ2-5 | - | TRBV7-9 | - | CASSYPPGLRQETQYF | TGTGCCAGCAGCTACCCCCCCGGACTGCGCCAAGAGACCCAGTACTTC
TRBJ1-5 | few | TRBV2 | - | CASSSEFRPQHF | TGTGCCAGCAGCTCCGAGTTTAGGCCCCAGCATTTT
TRBJ1-1 | once | TRBV7-2 | - | CASSLGGGPGNTEAFF | TGTGCCAGCAGCTTAGGGGGAGGCCCAGGCAACACTGAAGCTTTCTTT